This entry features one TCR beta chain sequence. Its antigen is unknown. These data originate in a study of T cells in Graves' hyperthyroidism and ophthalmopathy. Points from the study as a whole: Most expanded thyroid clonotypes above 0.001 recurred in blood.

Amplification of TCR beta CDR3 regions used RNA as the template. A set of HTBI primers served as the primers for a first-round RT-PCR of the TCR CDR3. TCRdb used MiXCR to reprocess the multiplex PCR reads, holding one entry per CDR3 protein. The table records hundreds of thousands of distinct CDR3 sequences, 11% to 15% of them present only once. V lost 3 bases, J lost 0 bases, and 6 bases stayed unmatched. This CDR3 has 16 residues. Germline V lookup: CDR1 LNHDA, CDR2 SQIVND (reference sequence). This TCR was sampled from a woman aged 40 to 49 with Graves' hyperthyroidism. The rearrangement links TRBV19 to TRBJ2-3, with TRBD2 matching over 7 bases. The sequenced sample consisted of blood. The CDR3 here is CASSIYSGASTDTQYF. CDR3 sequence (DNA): TGTGCCAGTAGTATTTACAGCGGGGCAAGCACAGATACGCAGTATTTT.